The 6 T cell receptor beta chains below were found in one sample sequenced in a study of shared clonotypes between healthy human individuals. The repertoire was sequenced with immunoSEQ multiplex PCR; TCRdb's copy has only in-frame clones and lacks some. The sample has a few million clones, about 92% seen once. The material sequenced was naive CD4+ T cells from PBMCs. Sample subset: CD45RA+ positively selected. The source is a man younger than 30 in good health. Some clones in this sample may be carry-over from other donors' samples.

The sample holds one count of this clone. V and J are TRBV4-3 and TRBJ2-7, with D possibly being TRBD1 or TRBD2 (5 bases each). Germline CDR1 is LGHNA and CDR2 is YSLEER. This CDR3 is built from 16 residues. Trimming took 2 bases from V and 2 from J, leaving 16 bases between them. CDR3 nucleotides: TGCGCCAGCAGCCAATCCGGGGCAGGCGTGACCTACGAGCAGTACTTC. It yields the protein CASSQSGAGVTYEQYF.

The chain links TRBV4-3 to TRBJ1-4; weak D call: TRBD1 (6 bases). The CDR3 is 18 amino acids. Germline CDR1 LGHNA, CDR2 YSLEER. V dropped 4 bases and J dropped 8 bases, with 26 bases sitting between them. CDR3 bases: TGCGCCAGCAGCCCGCACCGGGGACAATCCCTAAGGGAGGAAAAACTGTTTTTT. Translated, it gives CASSPHRGQSLREEKLFF.

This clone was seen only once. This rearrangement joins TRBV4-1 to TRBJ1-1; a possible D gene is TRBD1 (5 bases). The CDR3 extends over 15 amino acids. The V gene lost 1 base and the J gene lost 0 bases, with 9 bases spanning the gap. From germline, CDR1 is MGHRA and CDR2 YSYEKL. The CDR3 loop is CASSQGGSLNTEAFF. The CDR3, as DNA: TGCGCCAGCAGCCAAGGGGGGAGTCTGAACACTGAAGCTTTCTTT.

The CDR3 region is CASSPTESVGYTF. Written as DNA, the CDR3 is TGTGCCAGCAGTCCGACAGAGTCAGTTGGCTACACCTTC. The chain joins TRBV2 to TRBJ1-2, with D perhaps matching TRBD1 (5 bases). CDR3 length: 13 residues. V lost 5 bases and J lost 7, with 14 bases in between. Germline V gives CDR1 SNHLY, CDR2 FYNNEI.

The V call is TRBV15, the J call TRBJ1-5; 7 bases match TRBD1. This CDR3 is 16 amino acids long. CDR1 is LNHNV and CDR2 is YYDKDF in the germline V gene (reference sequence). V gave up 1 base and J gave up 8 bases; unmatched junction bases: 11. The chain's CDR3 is CATSRVAYRGEEPQHF. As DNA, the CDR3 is TGTGCCACCAGCAGAGTTGCCTACAGGGGCGAGGAGCCCCAGCATTTT.

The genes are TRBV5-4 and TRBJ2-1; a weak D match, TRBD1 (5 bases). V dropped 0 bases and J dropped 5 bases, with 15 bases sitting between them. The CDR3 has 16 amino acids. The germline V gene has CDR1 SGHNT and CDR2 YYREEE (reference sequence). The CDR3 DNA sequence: TGTGCCAGCAGCTTGGGACAGCTTTCTTCCAACAATGAGCAGTTCTTC. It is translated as CASSLGQLSSNNEQFF.